The 20 T cell receptor beta chains below were found in one sample sequenced in a study of technical replicates of blood from several donors. The method was immunoSEQ multiplex PCR; TCRdb's version includes in-frame clones alone and lacks a portion of them. This sample carries some 98,000 clones, around 95% of them seen once, and the ten largest clones take over 0.2%. Sample: T cells isolated from PBMCs. These receptors originate from a human donor in good health.

Points on this clone: Its ends do not fully match the called genes, so a read error is possible. The chain combines TRBV9 with TRBJ2-3, with TRBD2 matching 8 bases. CDR1 is SGDLS, CDR2 YYNGEE, per germline. The CDR3 covers 12 residues. The CDR3 region is CASSVGTSPPNF. DNA of the CDR3: TGTGCCAGCAGCGTAGGGACTAGCCCGCCGAATTTT.

This clone has a single count. This chain links TRBV6-1 with TRBJ2-3; D might be TRBD1 (6 bases). Germline CDR1 MNHNS, CDR2 SASEGT. The CDR3 totals 15 residues. V was trimmed by 6 bases and J by 4 bases, leaving 17 bases between them. The DNA for the CDR3 is TGTGCCAGCAGAGGGGACACCGGCTTCCCAGATACGCAGTATTTT. This sequence encodes CASRGDTGFPDTQYF.

The chain employs TRBV5-1 and TRBJ2-7; D might be TRBD1 (5 bases). In germline, CDR1 is SGHRS, CDR2 YFSETQ. The ends were cut back, 0 bases at V and 4 bases at J, with 23 bases in the middle. This CDR3 has 18 amino acids. The CDR3 coding sequence is TGCGCCAGCAGCTTGGGGACACCCCTAGGGCCAGCTGAGTACGAGCAGTACTTC. Translation: CASSLGTPLGPAEYEQYF.

The chain uses TRBV30 and TRBJ2-3; D is undetermined. The V end was cut by 3 bases, the J end by 8 bases, with 9 bases between. From germline, CDR1 is GTSNPN and CDR2 SVGIG (reference sequence). There are 11 residues in the CDR3. CDR3 in amino acids: CAWRSDGTQYF. CDR3 sequence (DNA): TGTGCCTGGAGGAGCGACGGTACGCAGTATTTT.

The chain combines TRBV9 with TRBJ1-2; D ambiguous. The V and J ends lost 2 bases and 0 bases respectively, with 5 bases between them. CDR1 SGDLS and CDR2 YYNGEE come from the germline V gene. CDR3 size: 13 residues. The CDR3 region has the DNA TGTGCCAGCAGCGTCCTGTCTAACTATGGCTACACCTTC. Its protein product is CASSVLSNYGYTF.

The chain joins TRBV27 to TRBJ2-5; TRBD1 matches 8 bases. Germline lookup yields CDR1 MNHEY and CDR2 SMNVEV (reference sequence). The CDR3 length is 14 residues. Trimming at V came to 4 bases and at J to 2 bases, leaving 3 bases not matched to a gene. The CDR3 sequence is CASSSRQGQETQYF. CDR3 nucleotides: TGTGCCAGCAGTTCCCGACAGGGGCAAGAGACCCAGTACTTC.

CDR3 coding DNA: TGTGCCAGCAGCACTAGGGAGAGCAATCAGCCCCAGCATTTT. It yields the protein CASSTRESNQPQHF. This chain uses TRBV7-9 with TRBJ1-5; D gene unclear. V gave up 5 bases and J gave up 1 base, with 9 bases separating them. The CDR3 runs to 14 residues. Germline V gene sequence: CDR1 SEHNR, CDR2 FQNEAQ (reference sequence).

J is TRBJ1-1 and V is TRBV12-5; D perhaps matches TRBD1 (6 bases). Trimming took off 0 bases at V and 5 bases at J, with 10 bases between the two ends. The CDR3 extends over 14 amino acids. Germline-derived CDR1 and CDR2 are LGHNT and FRNRAP. In nucleotides, the CDR3 is TGTGCTAGTGGTTTGGTATACACAGGGACTGAAGCTTTCTTT. Protein product: CASGLVYTGTEAFF.

The J gene is TRBJ2-5, the V gene TRBV4-1, with TRBD2 as a possible D gene (6 bases). CDR3 length: 15 amino acids. V was cut by 6 bases and J by 2 bases, with 16 bases left in between. Per germline, CDR1 MGHRA and CDR2 YSYEKL. The DNA of the CDR3 is TGCGCCAGCAGGTTGAGACTAGGGGCGCAAGAGACCCAGTACTTC. Protein product: CASRLRLGAQETQYF.

This sequence joins TRBV11-3 and TRBJ2-7, with 8 bases identical to TRBD1. The CDR3 length is 14 residues. The germline V gene has CDR1 SGHNT and CDR2 YENEEA. Unmatched junction bases numbered 7, after V lost 3 bases and J lost 6 bases. DNA for the CDR3: TGTGCCAGCAGCTTTGACAGGGGCTTAGGCGAGCAGTACTTC. Its translation: CASSFDRGLGEQYF.

V usage is TRBV14 and J usage is TRBJ2-5, with D perhaps TRBD1 (5 bases). CDR1 and CDR2 (germline): SGHDN, FVKESK. The V and J ends lost 2 bases and 2 bases respectively, with 15 bases between them. The CDR3 is 16 residues long. CDR3 sequence reads: CASSQFYGAAQETQYF. The CDR3 DNA follows: TGTGCCAGCAGCCAATTTTATGGGGCAGCTCAAGAGACCCAGTACTTC.

The chain uses TRBV4-1 and TRBJ2-2, with D possibly matching TRBD1 (6 bases). V lost 2 bases and J lost 1, with 11 bases in between. This CDR3 is built from 16 residues. CDR1 is MGHRA, CDR2 YSYEKL, per germline. Here the CDR3 DNA reads TGCGCCAGCAGCCAAACCGGGACATGGAACACCGGGGAGCTGTTTTTT. It translates to CASSQTGTWNTGELFF.

CDR3 region: CASTPGGGRLGETQYF. Here the CDR3 DNA reads TGTGCCAGCACCCCCGGGGGCGGGAGGTTAGGAGAGACCCAGTACTTC. V gene TRBV7-8 combines with J gene TRBJ2-5; 8 nucleotides agree with TRBD2. The CDR3 totals 16 residues. Germline CDR1 is SGHVS and CDR2 is FQNEAQ. V trimming: 7 bases; J trimming: 4 bases; junction bases outside the gene matches: 14.

The chain recombines TRBV7-6 with TRBJ2-7; 11 positions agree with TRBD1. CDR1 and CDR2 (germline): SGHVS, FNYEAQ. Losses at the gene ends were 5 bases for V and 6 bases for J; bases not matched to a gene: 3. The CDR3 spans 13 residues. Here the CDR3 reads CASSGQGASEQYF. CDR3 nucleotide sequence: TGTGCCAGCAGCGGACAGGGGGCCAGCGAGCAGTACTTC.

In DNA, the CDR3 is TGTGCCAGCAGTCCGGGACAGGGTAAGATCGGCGAGCAGTACTTC. As protein: CASSPGQGKIGEQYF. The chain has TRBV27 and TRBJ2-7, with 9 bases that match TRBD1. Germline CDR1 reads MNHEY; CDR2 reads SMNVEV (reference sequence). Trimming removed 5 bases from V and 6 bases from J; junction bases left unmatched: 11. The CDR3 covers 15 residues.

This chain links TRBV28 with TRBJ1-1, with 7 bases that match TRBD1. V dropped 10 bases and J dropped 5; count of bases not matched to a gene: 4. From germline, CDR1 is MDHEN and CDR2 SYDVKM. This CDR3 spans 11 amino acids. The CDR3 region has the DNA TGTGCCACCAACAGGGGAACTGAAGCTTTCTTT. It specifies CATNRGTEAFF.

This chain links TRBV6-5 with TRBJ2-2; unclear D gene. This CDR3 comprises 13 residues. CDR1 and CDR2 (germline): MNHEY, SVGAGI. Deletions cut 2 bases from V and 5 bases from J, with 6 bases between. CDR3 region: CASSYAGTGELFF. Here the CDR3 DNA reads TGTGCCAGCAGTTACGCCGGGACCGGGGAGCTGTTTTTT.

The chain has TRBV27 and TRBJ2-7; D is ambiguous. Trimming stripped 8 bases from V and 3 bases from J, with 11 bases between. CDR1 is MNHEY and CDR2 is SMNVEV in the germline V gene (reference sequence). The CDR3 spans 12 residues. The chain's CDR3 is CASGPLYYEQYF. CDR3 nucleotide sequence: TGTGCCAGCGGGCCATTGTACTACGAGCAGTACTTC.

The chain carries TRBV2 and TRBJ1-1; D is unresolved. V was pared by 4 bases and J by 3 bases, with 9 bases between. Germline-derived CDR1 and CDR2 are SNHLY and FYNNEI. CDR3 length: 13 amino acids. This chain's CDR3 is CASSAEVYTEAFF. CDR3 coding DNA: TGTGCCAGCAGTGCGGAGGTTTACACTGAAGCTTTCTTT.

This chain links TRBV10-3 with TRBJ2-7; weak D call: TRBD2 (7 bases). Germline CDR1 reads ENHRY; CDR2 reads SYGVKD. Trimming removed 4 bases from V and 6 bases from J, with 22 bases in between. CDR3 length: 16 amino acids. DNA for the CDR3: TGTGCCATCAGTGCGACGCGGGGGCCCCCTCCTACCGAGCAGTACTTC. Protein: CAISATRGPPPTEQYF.